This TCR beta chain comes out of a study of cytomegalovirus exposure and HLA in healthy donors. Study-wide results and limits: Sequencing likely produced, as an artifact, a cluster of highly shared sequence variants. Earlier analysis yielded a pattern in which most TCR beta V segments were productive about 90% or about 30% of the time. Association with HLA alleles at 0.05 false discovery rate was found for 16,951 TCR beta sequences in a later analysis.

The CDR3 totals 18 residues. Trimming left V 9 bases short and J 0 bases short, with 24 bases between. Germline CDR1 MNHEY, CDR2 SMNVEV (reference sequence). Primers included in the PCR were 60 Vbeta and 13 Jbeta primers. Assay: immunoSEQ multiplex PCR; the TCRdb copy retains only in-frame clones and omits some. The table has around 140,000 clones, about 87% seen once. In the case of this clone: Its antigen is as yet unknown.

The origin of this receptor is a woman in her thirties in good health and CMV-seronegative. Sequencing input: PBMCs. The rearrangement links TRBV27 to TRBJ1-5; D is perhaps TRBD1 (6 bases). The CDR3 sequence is CARSPIKRNRDSNQPQHF. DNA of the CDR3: TGTGCCAGAAGCCCTATTAAACGGAACAGGGATAGCAATCAGCCCCAGCATTTT.